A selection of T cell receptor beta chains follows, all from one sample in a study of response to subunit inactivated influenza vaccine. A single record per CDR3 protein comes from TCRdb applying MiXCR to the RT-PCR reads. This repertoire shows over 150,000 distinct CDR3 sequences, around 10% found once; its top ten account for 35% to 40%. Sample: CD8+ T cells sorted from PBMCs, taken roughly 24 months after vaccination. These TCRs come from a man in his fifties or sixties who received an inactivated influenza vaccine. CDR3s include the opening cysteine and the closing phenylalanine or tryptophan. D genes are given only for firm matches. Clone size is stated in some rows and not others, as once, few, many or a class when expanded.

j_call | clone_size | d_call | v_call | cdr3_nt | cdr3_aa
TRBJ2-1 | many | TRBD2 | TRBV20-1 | TGCAGTGCTAGACGACTAGCTGAGCAGTTCTTC | CSARRLAEQFF
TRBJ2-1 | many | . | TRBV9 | TGTGCCAGCAGCGTAGAGGGGGCGGGATACAATGAGCAGTTCTTC | CASSVEGAGYNEQFF
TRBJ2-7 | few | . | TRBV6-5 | TGTGCCAGCACGAGTTTTGGGGGCGAGCAGTACTTC | CASTSFGGEQYF
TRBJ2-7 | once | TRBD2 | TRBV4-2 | TGTGCCAGCAGCCAAGAGGAGGCGGGAGGCTACGAGCAGTACTTC | CASSQEEAGGYEQYF
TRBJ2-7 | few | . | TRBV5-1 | TGCGCCAGCAGCCCCGGGACCAGAGGCGGCTACGAGCAGTACTTC | CASSPGTRGGYEQYF
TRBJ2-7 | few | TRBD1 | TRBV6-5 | TGTGCCAGCAGTTGGGGGGACAGGGGGATGAACGAGCAGTACTTC | CASSWGDRGMNEQYF
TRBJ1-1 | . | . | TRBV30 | TGTGCCGGTCAAAGACAGTTGCGGACTGAAGCTTTCTTT | CAGQRQLRTEAFF
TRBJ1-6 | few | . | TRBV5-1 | TGCGCCAGCAGCTTTACCGGGGCAACCTCCTATAATTCACCCCTCCACTTT | CASSFTGATSYNSPLHF
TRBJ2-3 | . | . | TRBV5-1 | TGCGCCAGCAGCTTGTATCCTCGGGAAGATAGTGGGTATTTT | CASSLYPREDSGYF
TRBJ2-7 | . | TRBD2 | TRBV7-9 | TGTGCCAGCAGCCCACCCAGCGGGAGGTCCTACGAGCAGTACTTC | CASSPPSGRSYEQYF
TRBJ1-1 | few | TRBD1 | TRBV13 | TGTGCCAGCAGCCCGCGGACAGGGCTGATTGAAGCTTTCTTT | CASSPRTGLIEAFF
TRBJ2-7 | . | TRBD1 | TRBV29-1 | TGCAGCGTTGAAGCCGGGACAGGCATTTACGAGCAGTACTTC | CSVEAGTGIYEQYF
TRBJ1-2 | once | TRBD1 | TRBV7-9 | TGTGCCAGCAGCTTACGGGACAGGGTTGACTATGGCTACACCTTC | CASSLRDRVDYGYTF
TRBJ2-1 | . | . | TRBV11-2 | TGTGCCAGCAGCTTTCGCCGTGAGCAGTTCTTC | CASSFRREQFF
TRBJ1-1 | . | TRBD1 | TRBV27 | TGTGCCAGCAGTTATGGGACAGGGGAATCTGAAGCTTTCTTT | CASSYGTGESEAFF
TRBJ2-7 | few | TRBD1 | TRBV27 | TGTGCCAGCACCCCGACCGGGACAGGGGGCTACGAGCAGTACTTC | CASTPTGTGGYEQYF
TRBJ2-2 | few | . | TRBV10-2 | TGCGCCAGCAGCCGGAAACAGTACACCGGGGAGCTGTTTTTT | CASSRKQYTGELFF